What follows are 14 T cell receptor beta chains derived from one specimen sequenced in a study of blood T cell repertoires in COVID-19. Clones were read by immunoSEQ multiplex PCR, and TCRdb kept only the in-frame ones, dropping some. The sample carries over 400,000 clones, 86% recorded once. Sequencing was done on a sample of peripheral blood. All receptors derive from a woman in her 30s with active or convalescent COVID-19.

V and J are TRBV25-1 and TRBJ1-5; no clear D. Trimming stripped 1 base from V and 4 bases from J, with 14 bases between. CDR1 and CDR2 from the germline V gene are MGHDK and SYGVNS. The CDR3 sequence is 16 residues long. In DNA, the CDR3 is TGTGCCAGCAGTGAATCGAGTGAGGGATGGAATCAGCCCCAGCATTTT. Residues: CASSESSEGWNQPQHF.

In this sample, this clone turned up a few times. This chain links TRBV4-1 with TRBJ2-5, with D tentatively TRBD2 (5 bases). Germline V gene sequence: CDR1 MGHRA, CDR2 YSYEKL. The CDR3 is 15 amino acids. V shed 3 bases and J shed 2 bases, with 13 bases lying between them. This chain's CDR3 is CASSQAGMTQETQYF. The CDR3 coding sequence is TGCGCCAGCAGCCAGGCCGGGATGACTCAAGAGACCCAGTACTTC.

The chain combines TRBV6-5 with TRBJ2-7; possibly TRBD1 for D (5 bases). The V end was cut by 4 bases, the J end by 2 bases, with 12 bases between. From germline, CDR1 is MNHEY and CDR2 SVGAGI. This CDR3 comprises 14 residues. The CDR3 DNA is TGTGCCAGCAGTTCTACAGGTTACCCCTACGAGCAGTACTTC. Translation: CASSSTGYPYEQYF.

This clone was observed a few times. CDR3 sequence reads: CASSQQNTEAFF. The CDR3 DNA reads as TGCGCCAGCAGCCAACAGAACACTGAAGCTTTCTTT. The chain links TRBV4-1 to TRBJ1-1; the D is unclear. This CDR3 is built from 12 residues. Looked up from germline, CDR1 is MGHRA and CDR2 is YSYEKL. Trimming stripped 2 bases from V and 1 base from J, with 2 bases between.

The V gene is TRBV30, the J gene TRBJ1-6; TRBD1 matches 9 bases. The CDR3 has 16 amino acids. Losses at the gene ends were 3 bases for V and 7 bases for J; bases not matched to a gene: 10. Germline CDR1 GTSNPN, CDR2 SVGIG (reference sequence). The CDR3 DNA reads TGTGCCTGGAGGATTTCTAGAGGACAGGGGAATTCACCCCTCCACTTT. Translation: CAWRISRGQGNSPLHF.

The chain uses TRBV20-1 and TRBJ1-5; unclear D gene. CDR3 length: 11 residues. The germline V and J ends were trimmed by 6 bases and 9 bases, with 12 bases remaining between them. The V gene's germline CDR1 is DFQATT and CDR2 SNEGSKA (reference sequence). The CDR3 coding sequence is TGCAGTGCGGGGTACGAGGGGCCCCAGCATTTT. Amino acid sequence: CSAGYEGPQHF.

This sequence joins TRBV19 and TRBJ2-7; 10 bases line up with TRBD2. The trim removed 9 bases at V and 3 bases at J, leaving 11 bases unmatched. Germline V gene sequence: CDR1 LNHDA, CDR2 SQIVND (reference sequence). The CDR3 extends over 15 amino acids. CDR3 DNA sequence: TGTGCCAGCGCCGATATAGGACTAGCGGACTACGAGCAGTACTTC. This sequence encodes CASADIGLADYEQYF.

V is TRBV27 and J is TRBJ2-1, with D perhaps matching TRBD1 (6 bases). CDR3 length: 15 residues. The V end was cut by 7 bases, the J end by 0 bases, with 13 bases between. Germline V lookup: CDR1 MNHEY, CDR2 SMNVEV (reference sequence). The CDR3 here is CASKSDSSSYNEQFF. Written as DNA, the CDR3 is TGTGCCAGCAAATCGGACAGCAGCTCCTACAATGAGCAGTTCTTC.

The chain joins TRBV7-8 to TRBJ1-5, with a tentative D call TRBD1 (5 bases). This CDR3 region has 14 residues. Deletions cut 1 base from V and 3 bases from J, with 7 bases between. Per germline, CDR1 SGHVS and CDR2 FQNEAQ. The CDR3 coding sequence is TGTGCCAGCAGCTTAGTACAGGTCAATCAGCCCCAGCATTTT. Protein: CASSLVQVNQPQHF.

The chain uses TRBV2 and TRBJ1-2; D is possibly TRBD1 (5 bases). The CDR3 runs 13 residues. Trimming stripped 11 bases from V and 0 bases from J, with 13 bases between. Germline V lookup: CDR1 SNHLY, CDR2 FYNNEI. CDR3 bases: TGTGCCCCCCGGGGGGGGTCTAACTATGGCTACACCTTC. As protein: CAPRGGSNYGYTF.

DNA for the CDR3: TGTGCCAGCAGCCAAGAGGGGCTAGCGGGGGGGCTAAGGTGGCGGCAGTTCTTC. Protein sequence: CASSQEGLAGGLRWRQFF. The J gene is TRBJ2-1, the V gene TRBV4-2; 12 bases map to TRBD2. Germline CDR1 reads LGHNA; CDR2 reads YNFKEQ. The CDR3 extends over 18 amino acids. V trimming: 0 bases; J trimming: 12 bases; junction bases outside the gene matches: 15.

The chain is built from TRBV6-5 and TRBJ1-2; D may be TRBD1 (5 bases). Per germline, CDR1 MNHEY and CDR2 SVGAGI. The V gene lost 10 bases and the J gene lost 4 bases, with 19 bases spanning the gap. This CDR3 region has 14 residues. The CDR3: CATRVALEGYGYTF. CDR3 in DNA: TGTGCCACCAGGGTGGCCCTAGAGGGCTATGGCTACACCTTC.

This chain joins TRBV5-1 and TRBJ1-1; 7 bases agree with TRBD1. This CDR3 has 16 residues. Per germline, CDR1 SGHRS and CDR2 YFSETQ. V dropped 0 bases and J dropped 1; count of bases not matched to a gene: 6. CDR3 residues: CASSLEINRGNTEAFF. CDR3 sequence (DNA): TGCGCCAGCAGCTTGGAAATAAACAGGGGGAACACTGAAGCTTTCTTT. The whole variable domain, filled in from reference TRBV5-1 and TRBJ1-1, reads KAGVTQTPRYLIKTRGQQVTLSCSPISGHRSVSWYQQTPGQGLQFLFEYFSETQRNKGNFPGRFSGRQFSNSRSEMNVSTLELGDSALYLCASSLEINRGNTEAFFGQGTRLTVV.

The DNA of the CDR3 is TGTGCCAGTAGTATAGCCCAGGGAATGAACACTGAAGCTTTCTTT. This gives the protein CASSIAQGMNTEAFF. The rearrangement uses TRBV19 and TRBJ1-1, with D possibly TRBD1 on 5 matching bases. This CDR3 is 15 amino acids long. Trimming pared 1 base from V and 0 bases from J, leaving 9 bases between. Per germline, CDR1 LNHDA and CDR2 SQIVND (reference sequence). Complete variable domain (other parts from reference TRBV19 and TRBJ1-1): DGGITQSPKYLFRKEGQNVTLSCEQNLNHDAMYWYRQDPGQGLRLIYYSQIVNDFQKGDIAEGYSVSREKKESFPLTVTSAQKNPTAFYLCASSIAQGMNTEAFFGQGTRLTVV.